This is a list of T cell receptor beta chains from one sample in a study of patients and donors after allogeneic stem cell transplantation. TCRdb ran MiXCR on the RT-PCR reads and lists one entry per CDR3 protein. The profile shows more than 55,000 distinct CDR3 sequences, less than 15% of them singletons. Sequencing was done on a sample of blood, either unsorted or a sorted T cell fraction (not recorded which). The source is a human donor who was either an allogeneic HSCT recipient or a stem cell or donor lymphocyte infusion donor (not recorded which). It is not recorded whose cells these are; they may come from a transplant donor. CDR3s include the opening cysteine and the closing phenylalanine or tryptophan. A D gene is named only where the DNA matches it firmly. For some rows the clone size is stated as once, few or many, or as a class when expanded; others skip it.

NA,TRBV18,few,TRBJ1-2,CASSPHYRVWLGYTF,TGTGCCAGCTCACCACACTACAGGGTTTGGCTTGGCTACACCTTC
NA,TRBV24-1,many,TRBJ2-7,CATSELGHLYEQYF,TGTGCCACCAGTGAACTCGGACATCTCTACGAGCAGTACTTC
NA,TRBV12-3/TRBV12-4,few,TRBJ2-1,CASSLSWNNEQFF,TGTGCCAGCAGTTTGTCCTGGAACAATGAGCAGTTCTTC
NA,TRBV3-1,few,TRBJ2-1,CASSNVYKAGKFYEQFF,TGTGCCAGCAGCAACGTGTATAAGGCGGGAAAGTTCTATGAGCAGTTCTTC
TRBD1,TRBV12-3/TRBV12-4,NA,TRBJ2-7,CASRGQGGEQYF,TGTGCCAGCAGGGGACAGGGGGGGGAGCAGTACTTC
NA,TRBV10-3,NA,TRBJ2-5,CAISGGVEGTQYF,TGTGCCATCAGTGGCGGAGTGGAGGGGACCCAGTACTTC
NA,TRBV27,NA,TRBJ2-1,CASADSYSYNEQFF,TGTGCCAGCGCGGACAGCTACTCCTACAATGAGCAGTTCTTC
TRBD1,TRBV6-2/TRBV6-3,few,TRBJ2-5,CASSYPDRGEQETQYF,TGTGCCAGCAGTTACCCTGACAGGGGGGAGCAAGAGACCCAGTACTTC
NA,TRBV12-3/TRBV12-4,many,TRBJ1-5,CASSLRGGFNQPQHF,TGTGCCAGCAGTTTGAGAGGGGGGTTCAATCAGCCCCAGCATTTT
NA,TRBV10-3,medium-sized,TRBJ2-5,CAISESDPPRETQYF,TGTGCCATCAGTGAGTCCGACCCCCCTCGGGAGACCCAGTACTTC
NA,TRBV3-1,NA,TRBJ2-7,CASSQDPGYSYEQYF,TGTGCCAGCAGCCAAGATCCAGGATACTCCTACGAGCAGTACTTC
NA,TRBV7-3,medium-sized,TRBJ1-3,CASTTKGDTQSSGNTIYF,TGTGCCAGCACCACTAAGGGGGACACTCAAAGCTCTGGAAACACCATATATTTT
NA,TRBV4-2,medium-sized,TRBJ2-7,CASSQATVRSYEQYF,TGTGCCAGCAGCCAAGCTACAGTGCGCTCCTACGAGCAGTACTTC
NA,TRBV15,few,TRBJ2-1,CATVQGRTYNEQFF,TGTGCCACCGTACAGGGTCGGACATACAATGAGCAGTTCTTC